These 30 T cell receptor beta chains share one sample of origin, sequenced in a study of blood T cell repertoires in COVID-19. The table came from immunoSEQ multiplex PCR; TCRdb's copy has only in-frame clones and leaves some out. The table lists a few hundred thousand clones, roughly 86% of them singletons. Sequenced sample: PBMCs or T cells enriched from blood (not recorded which). These receptors all come from a man aged 35 to 55 in a cohort exposed to, infected with or recovered from COVID-19 (not recorded which).

This clone came up a few times. The chain couples TRBV5-1 to TRBJ1-2, with D hard to call. This CDR3 is built from 14 residues. Germline CDR1 is SGHRS and CDR2 is YFSETQ. Trimming stripped 0 bases from V and 3 bases from J, with 9 bases between. CDR3 coding DNA: TGCGCCAGCAGCTTGGGAGCATCCGACTATGGCTACACCTTC. Translation: CASSLGASDYGYTF.

This rearrangement joins TRBV19 to TRBJ1-5, with a possible D match to TRBD1 (5 bases). CDR3 size: 14 residues. V lost 5 bases, J lost 4 bases, and 12 bases lay in between. Germline V gene sequence: CDR1 LNHDA, CDR2 SQIVND (reference sequence). Here the CDR3 reads CASSLDSSNQPQHF. The CDR3 DNA follows: TGTGCCAGTAGTCTCGACAGCTCAAATCAGCCCCAGCATTTT. Variable domain in full (rest from reference TRBV19 and TRBJ1-5): DGGITQSPKYLFRKEGQNVTLSCEQNLNHDAMYWYRQDPGQGLRLIYYSQIVNDFQKGDIAEGYSVSREKKESFPLTVTSAQKNPTAFYLCASSLDSSNQPQHFGDGTRLSIL.

V and J are TRBV30 and TRBJ2-1; D possibly corresponds to TRBD2 (5 bases). Trimming cost V 2 bases and J 6 bases, with 8 bases left between them. Germline V gene data show CDR1 as GTSNPN and CDR2 as SVGIG (reference sequence). This CDR3 has 12 amino acids. The chain's CDR3 is CAWSTRANEQFF. The CDR3 DNA reads as TGTGCCTGGAGTACTAGGGCCAATGAGCAGTTCTTC.

This CDR3 reads CASSLGGTSTDTQYF. As DNA, the CDR3 is TGCGCCAGCAGCTTGGGAGGGACTAGCACAGATACGCAGTATTTT. V and J are TRBV5-1 and TRBJ2-3; TRBD2 might be the D (6 bases). Germline lookup yields CDR1 SGHRS and CDR2 YFSETQ. The CDR3 consists of 15 residues. V gave up 0 bases and J gave up 0 bases, with 8 bases separating them.

V gene TRBV5-6 combines with J gene TRBJ2-7; D is perhaps TRBD1 (6 bases). CDR3 length: 11 residues. The germline CDR1 and CDR2 sequences are SGHDT and YYEEEE. Trimming shortened V by 7 bases and J by 5 bases, and 10 bases separated the two germline ends. DNA of the CDR3: TGTGCCAGCGGTACAGGGCACGAGCAGTACTTC. The encoded protein is CASGTGHEQYF.

This clone was counted a few times. The chain links TRBV7-9 to TRBJ1-4; 9 bases match TRBD1. Germline V lookup: CDR1 SEHNR, CDR2 FQNEAQ (reference sequence). The CDR3 is made up of 14 amino acids. V lost 4 bases to trimming and J lost 8 bases; unmatched junction nucleotides: 5. The CDR3 region has the DNA TGTGCCAGCAGCTACCAGACAGGGGGGGAAAAACTGTTTTTT. This sequence encodes CASSYQTGGEKLFF.

This clone has only a few counts. The rearrangement uses TRBV7-9 and TRBJ1-3, with 8 bases identical to TRBD1. Germline lookup yields CDR1 SEHNR and CDR2 FQNEAQ (reference sequence). The CDR3 is made up of 17 amino acids. V was clipped by 4 bases and J by 0 bases; unmatched bases: 8. CDR3 region: CASSSPTGGISGNTIYF. Here the CDR3 DNA reads TGTGCCAGCAGCTCACCAACAGGGGGTATCTCTGGAAACACCATATATTTT.

V and J are TRBV6-5 and TRBJ1-6; D is possibly TRBD1 (6 bases). The V end lost 6 bases, the J end lost 7 bases, and 10 bases lay between the germline ends. This CDR3 contains 13 residues. CDR1 MNHEY and CDR2 SVGAGI come from the germline V gene. CDR3 protein: CASRVQGNSPLHF. CDR3 nucleotides: TGTGCCAGCAGAGTTCAGGGGAATTCACCCCTCCACTTT.

This clone was seen just once. The J gene is TRBJ1-6, the V gene TRBV30, with 10 bases fitting TRBD1. Germline V lookup: CDR1 GTSNPN, CDR2 SVGIG (reference sequence). Losses at the gene ends were 1 base for V and 0 bases for J; bases not matched to a gene: 6. The CDR3 spans 18 residues. The DNA for the CDR3 is TGTGCCTGGAGTGAGGCCGGGACAGGGGTCTCCTATAATTCACCCCTCCACTTT. Translated: CAWSEAGTGVSYNSPLHF.

The V gene is TRBV3-1 (or the pseudogene TRBV3-2), the J gene TRBJ2-2; TRBD2 matches 13 bases. From germline, CDR1 is LGHDT and CDR2 YNNKEL (reference sequence). The V and J ends lost 4 bases and 5 bases, in that order; junction bases with no gene match: 10. This CDR3 has 18 amino acids. The CDR3 nucleotides are TGTGCCAGCAGCCCGTCTCGGACTAGCGGGAGAGGTACCGGGGAGCTGTTTTTT. Its translation: CASSPSRTSGRGTGELFF.

The DNA of the CDR3 is TGTGCCAGCACTCACACAGGGCAGGGTGGACCACCCCTCCACTTT. Protein sequence: CASTHTGQGGPPLHF. The J gene is TRBJ1-6, the V gene TRBV28; D possibly corresponds to TRBD1 (6 bases). V was trimmed by 7 bases and J by 11 bases, leaving 21 bases between them. CDR1 and CDR2 (germline): MDHEN, SYDVKM. The CDR3 spans 15 residues. The variable domain in full, with the rest retrieved from reference TRBV28 and TRBJ1-6, is DVKVTQSSRYLVKRTGEKVFLECVQDMDHENMFWYRQDPGLGLRLIYFSYDVKMKEKGDIPEGYSVSREKKERFSLILESASTNQTSMYLCASTHTGQGGPPLHFGNGTRLTVT.

This clone showed up just a few times. At one end the junction does not follow the germline gene, possibly because of a read error. The V call is TRBV18, the J call TRBJ2-7; 7 nucleotides match TRBD2. Germline CDR1 is KGHSH and CDR2 is LQKENI. The CDR3 contains 14 residues. CDR3 DNA sequence: TGTGCCAGCTCCCCACTAGCGACCTCCTACGAGCAGTACTTC. Protein: CASSPLATSYEQYF.

The rearrangement joins TRBV29-1 to TRBJ2-5; no firm D call. Trimming took off 2 bases at V and 4 bases at J, with 11 bases between the two ends. CDR3 length: 13 amino acids. Germline V gives CDR1 SQVTM, CDR2 ANQGSEA. The CDR3 here is CSVESSTGETQYF. In DNA form, the CDR3 reads TGCAGCGTTGAATCTAGTACGGGAGAGACCCAGTACTTC.

This chain links TRBV3-1 (or the pseudogene TRBV3-2) with TRBJ1-4; tentative D call: TRBD1 (6 bases). The CDR3 has 16 residues. The V end was cut by 1 base, the J end by 2 bases, with 11 bases between. CDR1 is LGHDT, CDR2 YNNKEL, per germline (reference sequence). DNA of the CDR3: TGTGCCAGCAGCCAAGTGGGTCAGGGGACTAATGAAAAACTGTTTTTT. Translating it yields CASSQVGQGTNEKLFF.

The V gene is TRBV7-2, the J gene TRBJ1-1, with 7 bases identical to TRBD1. Germline CDR1 SGHTA, CDR2 FQGNSA. Trimming removed 2 bases from V and 2 bases from J; junction bases left unmatched: 5. CDR3 length: 15 amino acids. CDR3 amino acids: CASSLYDRANTEAFF. The CDR3 nucleotides are TGTGCCAGCAGCTTATACGACAGGGCCAACACTGAAGCTTTCTTT.

The V gene is TRBV19, the J gene TRBJ2-2; TRBD1 aligns across 8 bases. The CDR3 is made up of 16 amino acids. Germline CDR1 LNHDA, CDR2 SQIVND (reference sequence). J gave up 7 bases and V 1 base, and 8 bases lay outside the gene matches. As DNA, the CDR3 is TGTGCCAGTAGTATAGCCGCAGGACAGGGCGGCGGGGAGCTGTTTTTT. It specifies CASSIAAGQGGGELFF.

The rearrangement uses TRBV7-8 and TRBJ2-7; tentative D call: TRBD1 (6 bases). Trimming cost V 2 bases and J 0 bases, with 11 bases left between them. Germline V gives CDR1 SGHVS, CDR2 FQNEAQ. The CDR3 length is 15 residues. This CDR3 is CASSLKGDRSYEQYF. The CDR3 DNA follows: TGTGCCAGCAGCTTAAAGGGGGACCGCTCCTACGAGCAGTACTTC. The full variable domain, in which reference TRBV7-8 and TRBJ2-7 provide the parts outside the CDR3, is GAGVSQSPRYKVAKRGQDVALRCDPISGHVSLFWYQQALGQGPEFLTYFQNEAQLDKSGLPSDRFFAERPEGSVSTLKIQRTQQEDSAVYLCASSLKGDRSYEQYFGPGTRLTVT.

The V gene is TRBV7-2, the J gene TRBJ2-1; no clear D. CDR3 length: 13 residues. Trimming stripped 8 bases from V and 0 bases from J, with 8 bases between. Germline V gene data show CDR1 as SGHTA and CDR2 as FQGNSA. CDR3 in DNA: TGTGCCAGCGGTTGGAGCTCCTACAATGAGCAGTTCTTC. Its protein product is CASGWSSYNEQFF.

This clone has only one observation. The V gene is TRBV7-9, the J gene TRBJ2-3; 9 nucleotides agree with TRBD2. Germline values: CDR1 SEHNR, CDR2 FQNEAQ (reference sequence). CDR3 length: 16 residues. Trimming took 1 base from V and 4 from J; bases not matched to a gene: 6. The CDR3 nucleotides read TGTGCCAGCAGCTTAGGCCGCGGGAGGGCAGCAGATACGCAGTATTTT. It specifies CASSLGRGRAADTQYF.

The V gene is TRBV5-1, the J gene TRBJ1-5; TRBD1 matches 8 bases. V shed 2 bases, J shed 5 bases, and the junction held 6 bases outside the gene matches. CDR1 is SGHRS and CDR2 is YFSETQ in the germline V gene. The length of the CDR3 is 15 residues. The CDR3, as DNA: TGCGCCAGCAGCTTCACAGGGGGAGCGGATCAGCCCCAGCATTTT. This translates into CASSFTGGADQPQHF. Drawing the rest from reference TRBV5-1 and TRBJ1-5, the complete variable domain is KAGVTQTPRYLIKTRGQQVTLSCSPISGHRSVSWYQQTPGQGLQFLFEYFSETQRNKGNFPGRFSGRQFSNSRSEMNVSTLELGDSALYLCASSFTGGADQPQHFGDGTRLSIL.

The V and J genes are TRBV10-3 and TRBJ2-1, with 14 bases matching TRBD2. The CDR3 has 15 residues. Germline values: CDR1 ENHRY, CDR2 SYGVKD. The trim removed 6 bases at V and 7 bases at J, leaving 5 bases unmatched. The CDR3 DNA reads TGTGCCATCAGCCCTGGGACTAGCGGGAGAAATGAGCAGTTCTTC. This codes for CAISPGTSGRNEQFF.

Notes on this clone: One junction end does not reproduce the germline sequence, and a read error may be involved. The chain couples TRBV7-2 to TRBJ2-2; maybe TRBD1 (6 bases). Germline CDR1 is SGHTA and CDR2 is FQGNSA. CDR3 length: 16 residues. The CDR3 protein is CASSLMFRGSTGELFF. CDR3 DNA sequence: TGTGCCAGCAGCTTAATGTTTAGGGGGAGCACCGGGGAGCTATTTTTT. Full variable domain (missing parts from reference TRBV7-2 and TRBJ2-2): GAGVSQSPSNKVTEKGKDVELRCDPISGHTALYWYRQSLGQGLEFLIYFQGNSAPDKSGLPSDRFSAERTGGSVSTLTIQRTQQEDSAVYLCASSLMFRGSTGELFFGEGSRLTVL.

The chain links TRBV2 to TRBJ2-1; 10 bases line up with TRBD2. CDR3 size: 15 residues. The trim removed 6 bases at V and 8 bases at J, leaving 10 bases unmatched. Germline V gives CDR1 SNHLY, CDR2 FYNNEI. CDR3 amino acids: CASRGLAGVVDEQFF. The CDR3 coding sequence is TGTGCCAGCAGAGGGCTAGCGGGAGTAGTTGATGAGCAGTTCTTC.

This clone was detected a few times. The gene calls are TRBV7-9 and TRBJ2-3, with D tentatively TRBD2 (7 bases). Germline CDR1 is SEHNR and CDR2 is FQNEAQ (reference sequence). V lost 4 bases, J lost 3 bases, and 17 bases lay in between. The CDR3 consists of 16 residues. CDR3 protein: CASSSLGGRGTDTQYF. CDR3 coding DNA: TGTGCCAGCAGCTCCCTTGGGGGGCGGGGGACAGATACGCAGTATTTT.

The gene calls are TRBV28 and TRBJ1-2; TRBD1 is a possible D gene (5 bases). CDR3 length equals 16 residues. Trimming cost V 4 bases and J 4 bases, with 19 bases left between them. From germline, CDR1 is MDHEN and CDR2 SYDVKM. For the CDR3, the DNA is TGTGCCAGCAGTTCCTCTAGCTGGGGGGTTTCCTATGGCTACACCTTC. Residues: CASSSSSWGVSYGYTF.

The genes are TRBV15 and TRBJ2-3; 11 bases line up with TRBD2. This CDR3 contains 18 residues. The V gene end was trimmed by 1 base and the J gene end by 2 bases; junction bases not matched to a gene: 8. Per the germline V gene, CDR1 is LNHNV and CDR2 is YYDKDF (reference sequence). The CDR3 DNA sequence: TGTGCCACCAGCAGAGCGCCTACACTAGCGGGAGTCACAGATACGCAGTATTTT. This encodes CATSRAPTLAGVTDTQYF.

This clone was seen just once. The rearrangement joins TRBV2 to TRBJ2-2, with no clear D. Trimming cost V 8 bases and J 1 base, with 17 bases left between them. The CDR3 sequence is 16 residues long. Germline CDR1 is SNHLY and CDR2 is FYNNEI. Written as DNA, the CDR3 is TGTGCCAGCTGTCGGAACCGGGTTAAGAACACCGGGGAGCTGTTTTTT. Translating gives CASCRNRVKNTGELFF.

This chain uses TRBV7-3 with TRBJ2-1, with 9 bases lining up with TRBD2. CDR1 is SGHTA, CDR2 FQGTGA, per germline. The CDR3 runs 15 residues. With V trimmed by 3 bases and J by 2 bases, 2 bases remained unmatched. CDR3 amino acids: CASSFSGRTYNEQFF. The CDR3 bases are TGTGCCAGCAGCTTTAGCGGGAGAACCTACAATGAGCAGTTCTTC.

This chain connects TRBV27 to TRBJ1-1; no definite D call. The germline V and J ends were trimmed by 6 bases and 2 bases, with 13 bases remaining between them. The CDR3 is 14 amino acids. The germline gives CDR1 MNHEY, CDR2 SMNVEV (reference sequence). Written as DNA, the CDR3 is TGTGCCAGCAGCAACAGCTATTTAAACACTGAAGCTTTCTTT. Its protein is CASSNSYLNTEAFF.

The chain recombines TRBV6-5 with TRBJ2-5; perhaps TRBD1 as D (6 bases). Germline V gene lookup returns CDR1 MNHEY and CDR2 SVGAGI. The CDR3 is 14 amino acids. Trimming took off 6 bases at V and 5 bases at J, with 16 bases between the two ends. The CDR3 DNA reads TGTGCCAGCAGCGAGGGCCAGGGGTGGGAGACCCAGTACTTC. Its translation: CASSEGQGWETQYF.